This entry features one T cell receptor (beta chain) sequence. Its matching antigen is unknown. These data come from a study of cytomegalovirus exposure and HLA in healthy donors. Study-wide background: Earlier findings included about 120 million unique TCR beta sequences obtained from about 180 million T cells.

It was with 60 Vbeta and 13 Jbeta primers that the PCR ran. Some clones are missing from TCRdb's copy, which holds only in-frame ones; the method was immunoSEQ multiplex PCR. The sample includes about 160,000 clones, 75% to 85% of them seen just once. Overall study results and limits: A missense DCLRE1C variant was associated with V- and J-gene trimming of TCR beta chains in a later analysis, and an independent cohort replicated the association.

Per the germline V gene, CDR1 is KGHSH and CDR2 is LQKENI. Unmatched junction bases numbered 2, after V lost 3 bases and J lost 3 bases. This CDR3 spans 13 amino acids. The TCR sequence derives from a woman under 30 in good health and CMV-seronegative. The rearrangement uses TRBV18 and TRBJ2-7; TRBD1 matches at 7 bases. The sequenced sample consisted of PBMCs. The CDR3 is CASSPGQFYEQYF. Here the CDR3 DNA reads TGTGCCAGCTCACCGGGACAGTTCTACGAGCAGTACTTC.